Presented here are 22 T cell receptor beta chains from one specimen sequenced in a study of blood T cell repertoires in COVID-19. Profiled with immunoSEQ multiplex PCR; TCRdb holds only in-frame clones, not every one. The sample includes 290,000 or so clones, about 87% seen only once; the top ten take over 1%. The sequenced sample was peripheral blood. The receptors come from a man between 70 and 80 years old with acute or convalescent COVID-19.

The genes are TRBV5-4 and TRBJ2-2; D is undetermined. V was pared by 5 bases and J by 6 bases, with 8 bases between. CDR1 is SGHNT and CDR2 is YYREEE in the germline V gene (reference sequence). This CDR3 spans 12 amino acids. Here the CDR3 DNA reads TGTGCCAGCAGTTCGGTCCCCGGGGAGCTGTTTTTT. Protein product: CASSSVPGELFF.

This chain uses TRBV6-1 with TRBJ1-6; 7 bases agree with TRBD1. V gave up 3 bases and J gave up 8 bases; unmatched junction bases: 4. The CDR3 has 14 residues. The germline gives CDR1 MNHNS, CDR2 SASEGT. The CDR3 DNA is TGTGCCAGCAGTGAGGTCAGGGGGTATTCACCCCTCCACTTT. It is translated as CASSEVRGYSPLHF.

Comment on this clone: A junction end diverges from the germline sequence, so it may reflect a read error. The chain recombines TRBV27 with TRBJ2-4; 8 nucleotides agree with TRBD2. The germline gives CDR1 MNHEY, CDR2 SMNVEV (reference sequence). This CDR3 region has 14 residues. The CDR3 region is CAGSGSFGKNIQYF. CDR3 DNA: TGTGCCGGCAGCGGGAGCTTCGGCAAAAACATTCAGTACTTC.

The chain employs TRBV2 and TRBJ2-3, with D possibly TRBD1 on 6 matching bases. The CDR3 has 14 residues. CDR1 and CDR2 from the germline V gene are SNHLY and FYNNEI. Between the trimmed V and J ends, which lost 4 bases and 2 bases, there was a span of 10 bases. The CDR3 is CASSVQGPTDTQYF. The CDR3 DNA reads TGTGCCAGCAGTGTACAGGGCCCCACAGATACGCAGTATTTT.

The rearrangement uses TRBV19 and TRBJ2-6; weak D call: TRBD1 (6 bases). Germline-derived CDR1 and CDR2 are LNHDA and SQIVND (reference sequence). The CDR3 covers 16 residues. V lost 6 bases and J lost 0, with 12 bases in between. CDR3 in DNA: TGTGCCAGTAGCAGAGACAGGATCTCTGGGGCCAACGTCCTGACTTTC. Residues: CASSRDRISGANVLTF.

The table lists this clone with a few counts. The chain uses TRBV4-3 and TRBJ1-2, with D possibly TRBD1 on 5 matching bases. This CDR3 is built from 19 residues. Trimming stripped 0 bases from V and 0 bases from J, with 20 bases between. Germline V gene data show CDR1 as LGHNA and CDR2 as YSLEER. CDR3 in DNA: TGCGCCAGCAGCCAAGAGTTCACCCCACAGGAGCTACCTAACTATGGCTACACCTTC. It encodes CASSQEFTPQELPNYGYTF.

The chain recombines TRBV28 with TRBJ1-2; TRBD1 aligns across 7 bases. The CDR3 consists of 13 residues. Losses at the gene ends were 7 bases for V and 4 bases for J; bases not matched to a gene: 6. Germline V lookup: CDR1 MDHEN, CDR2 SYDVKM. DNA for the CDR3: TGTGCCAGCATGCCGGGACAGAGCTATGGCTACACCTTC. Protein product: CASMPGQSYGYTF.

This clone was recorded only once. The genes are TRBV6-2 or TRBV6-3 and TRBJ2-7, with TRBD2 matching 7 bases. Germline CDR1 reads MNHEY; CDR2 reads SVGEGT. This CDR3 spans 16 amino acids. V gave up 3 bases and J gave up 5 bases; unmatched junction bases: 13. CDR3 nucleotide sequence: TGTGCCAGCAGTTATGGGAGGGCGTGGTATTTGAACGAGCAGTACTTC. Translation: CASSYGRAWYLNEQYF.

The V call is TRBV6-5, the J call TRBJ2-5; tentative D call: TRBD1 (5 bases). The CDR3 is made up of 14 amino acids. Trimming stripped 4 bases from V and 4 bases from J, with 13 bases between. The V gene's germline CDR1 is MNHEY and CDR2 SVGAGI. CDR3 sequence: CASSSQQARETQYF. The DNA for the CDR3 is TGTGCCAGCAGTTCCCAACAGGCTCGAGAGACCCAGTACTTC.

This chain uses TRBV2 with TRBJ2-1; D is undetermined. The length of the CDR3 is 12 residues. The germline V gene encodes CDR1 SNHLY and CDR2 FYNNEI. The V gene lost 4 bases and the J gene lost 14 bases, with 15 bases spanning the gap. CDR3 protein: CASSVKSDLEFF. The CDR3 bases are TGTGCCAGCAGTGTCAAGAGCGACCTGGAGTTCTTC.

This clone was recorded only once. The CDR3 loop reads CASSLSRQGSGYTF. CDR3 bases: TGTGCCAGCAGCTTATCGCGACAGGGGTCTGGCTACACCTTC. The chain joins TRBV7-2 to TRBJ1-2, with 8 bases that match TRBD1. Per the germline V gene, CDR1 is SGHTA and CDR2 is FQGNSA. Trimming cost V 2 bases and J 7 bases; bases outside gene matches: 6. The CDR3 consists of 14 residues.

This chain joins TRBV5-4 and TRBJ1-5, with TRBD1 matching over 7 bases. The CDR3 has 14 residues. CDR1 is SGHNT and CDR2 is YYREEE in the germline V gene (reference sequence). The V segment lost 4 bases and the J segment 4 bases; nucleotides outside the gene matches: 5. CDR3 amino acids: CASSLDRSNQPQHF. CDR3 DNA sequence: TGTGCCAGCAGCCTGGACAGGAGTAATCAGCCCCAGCATTTT.

The chain carries TRBV5-6 and TRBJ2-5; 9 bases are a match to TRBD1. Germline trimming cut 3 bases from V and 5 bases from J; bases unmatched to any gene: 14. Germline CDR1 SGHDT, CDR2 YYEEEE. The CDR3 has 17 amino acids. CDR3 nucleotides: TGTGCCAGCAGCTGGGGTCCTCTACAGGGGGCGCGGGAGACCCAGTACTTC. Translated, it gives CASSWGPLQGARETQYF.

The gene calls are TRBV24-1 and TRBJ2-7; weak D call: TRBD2 (6 bases). Between the trimmed V and J ends, which lost 2 bases and 5 bases, there was a span of 15 bases. The CDR3 spans 15 residues. Germline V lookup: CDR1 KGHDR, CDR2 SFDVKD. The CDR3 region has the DNA TGTGCCACCAGTGATTCTAGGGGAGGACTCCACGAGCAGTACTTC. It translates to CATSDSRGGLHEQYF.

This clone was seen a handful of times. This chain uses TRBV7-9 with TRBJ1-1, with 7 bases that match TRBD1. V shed 1 base and J 11 bases; nucleotides not matched to a gene: 4. Germline assignment: CDR1 SEHNR and CDR2 FQNEAQ (reference sequence). The CDR3 covers 12 residues. The CDR3 coding sequence is TGTGCCAGCAGCTTAGGAGGCAGGGGGGCTTTCTTT. It codes for CASSLGGRGAFF.

This clone was observed a handful of times. The chain couples TRBV23-1 to TRBJ2-1; D might be TRBD1 (6 bases). TRBV23-1 is assigned to the ORF class and has an uncertain function. V lost 2 bases, J lost 4 bases, and 21 bases lay in between. The CDR3 consists of 18 residues. In nucleotides, the CDR3 is TGCGCCAGCAGTCAAAATTCGGCAGGGGCAAAAGCTTACAATGAGCAGTTCTTC. Its translation is CASSQNSAGAKAYNEQFF.

The chain uses TRBV15 and TRBJ2-3; D may be TRBD2 (5 bases). The CDR3 totals 16 residues. V lost 5 bases and J 2 bases, leaving 17 bases between the germline ends. Germline V gives CDR1 LNHNV, CDR2 YYDKDF (reference sequence). CDR3 DNA: TGTGCCACCAGCTCAGTCCTCGGGGAAATCACAGATACGCAGTATTTT. It yields the protein CATSSVLGEITDTQYF. The complete variable domain, with remaining parts taken from reference TRBV15 and TRBJ2-3, reads DAMVIQNPRYQVTQFGKPVTLSCSQTLNHNVMYWYQQKSSQAPKLLFHYYDKDFNNEADTPDNFQSRRPNTSFCFLDIRSPGLGDTAMYLCATSSVLGEITDTQYFGPGTRLTVL.

This chain uses TRBV6-2 or TRBV6-3 with TRBJ2-2; TRBD1 is a possible D gene (5 bases). This CDR3 has 17 residues. Trimming shortened V by 5 bases and J by 0 bases, and 16 bases separated the two germline ends. Looked up from germline, CDR1 is MNHEY and CDR2 is SVGEGT. CDR3 DNA: TGTGCCAGCAGTCAAACAGGTTCCGCAACGAACACCGGGGAGCTGTTTTTT. Translation gives CASSQTGSATNTGELFF.

This sequence joins TRBV28 and TRBJ2-7, with 10 bases that match TRBD2. The germline CDR1 and CDR2 sequences are MDHEN and SYDVKM. Trimming at V came to 6 bases and at J to 0 bases, leaving 8 bases not matched to a gene. The CDR3 totals 16 residues. The CDR3 is CASSPPTSGVSYEQYF. CDR3 DNA: TGTGCCAGCAGCCCCCCTACTAGCGGGGTCTCCTACGAGCAGTACTTC.

V usage is TRBV21-1 and J usage is TRBJ1-6; the table's D call of TRBD1 was not tested on the DNA. TRBV21-1 has pseudogene status. The CDR3 has 14 amino acids. CDR3 DNA: TGTGCCAGCAGCGCCCGGACAGAAAATTCACCCCTCCACTTT. Translating gives CASSARTENSPLHF.

The CDR3 region has the DNA TGTGCCAGCTCACCTTCGGGGGGGCCTGAAGGCTACACCTTC. It encodes CASSPSGGPEGYTF. V gene TRBV18 combines with J gene TRBJ1-2, with a possible D match to TRBD1 (6 bases). Trimming stripped 3 bases from V and 8 bases from J, with 16 bases between. CDR3 length: 14 residues. Germline CDR1 and CDR2: KGHSH and LQKENI.

The J gene is TRBJ1-3, the V gene TRBV15, with D perhaps matching TRBD1 (5 bases). Germline V CDR1 and CDR2: LNHNV, YYDKDF (reference sequence). Trimming took off 0 bases at V and 3 bases at J, with 9 bases between the two ends. There are 15 residues in the CDR3. CDR3 DNA sequence: TGTGCCACCAGCAGAGATTCAGGGTTTGGAAACACCATATATTTT. It yields the protein CATSRDSGFGNTIYF.